This is a list of T cell receptor beta chains from one sample in a study of T-cell reconstitution after alpha-beta-depleted transplantation in children. From the PCR reads, TCRdb called clonotypes with MiXCR, one entry per CDR3 protein. This sample has around 300,000 distinct CDR3 sequences; around 25% occur once, and the top ten carry approximately 11%. The input for sequencing was PBMCs, mostly from graft donor cells, taken 180 days after TCRalphabeta/CD19-depleted stem cell transplant. The receptors derive from a male patient younger than 18 who had a stem cell transplant for acute lymphoblastic leukemia, so the T cells may come from the graft donor. CDR3s include the opening cysteine and the closing phenylalanine or tryptophan. The order of the fields is D gene, clone size, V gene, CDR3 length, J gene, CDR3 DNA, CDR3 protein. D genes are given only for firm matches. A row's size may be missing; if present it is once, few, many or a size class.

>-|few|TRBV15|14|TRBJ2-7
TGTGCCACCAGCAGCAGGGTGAGCCCCTACGAGCAGTACTTC
CATSSRVSPYEQYF
>-|-|TRBV12-3/TRBV12-4|13|TRBJ2-5
TGTGCCAGCAGTTCGGTTGTAGGAAAGGGCCAGTACTTC
CASSSVVGKGQYF
>-|-|TRBV4-2|16|TRBJ1-4
TGTGCCAGCAGCCAAGATATAGGGCGGGGGAATGAAAAACTGTTTTTT
CASSQDIGRGNEKLFF
>-|-|TRBV27|15|TRBJ1-1
TGTGCCAGCAGTTCTCAGGGACTGGGGAACACTGAAGCTTTCTTT
CASSSQGLGNTEAFF
>TRBD1|few|TRBV7-9|15|TRBJ2-2
TGTGCCAGCAGCTTCAACAGGGGGCTGACCGGGGAGCTGTTTTTT
CASSFNRGLTGELFF
>-|few|TRBV7-9|11|TRBJ2-1
TGTGCCGGTTCCATACGGAATGAGCAGTTCTTC
CAGSIRNEQFF
>-|few|TRBV7-8|18|TRBJ2-6
TGTGCCAGCAGCTTAGTAGGCGGGTCCTTCTCTGGGGCCAACGTCCTGACTTTC
CASSLVGGSFSGANVLTF
>TRBD2|-|TRBV15|15|TRBJ2-1
TGTGCCACCAGCAGGGTAGCGGGAGGGATCCATGAGCAGTTCTTC
CATSRVAGGIHEQFF
>-|-|TRBV9|16|TRBJ2-3
TGTGCCAGCAGCGGAGGGGCGAAACGAAGCACAGATACGCAGTATTTT
CASSGGAKRSTDTQYF
>TRBD1|few|TRBV28|14|TRBJ2-7
TGTGCCAGCAGTTTCAGGACAGGGGCCCTCAAGGAGTACTTC
CASSFRTGALKEYF
>TRBD1|-|TRBV28|16|TRBJ2-1
TGTGCCAGCAGTTTCTATGGACAGGGCTCCTACAATGAGCAGTTCTTC
CASSFYGQGSYNEQFF
>-|few|TRBV7-9|16|TRBJ2-7
TGTGCCAGCAGAATCACTAATACAGGGGAGGATTACGAGCAGTACTTC
CASRITNTGEDYEQYF
>TRBD2|-|TRBV12-3/TRBV12-4|14|TRBJ2-1
TGTGCCAGCAGTTTATTTTGGGGGGGCAATGAGCAGTTCTTC
CASSLFWGGNEQFF
>-|-|TRBV12-3/TRBV12-4|14|TRBJ2-1
TGTGCCAGCACTCTAGACTACTCCTACAATGAGCAGTTCTTC
CASTLDYSYNEQFF
>-|few|TRBV9|17|TRBJ2-7
TGTGCCAGCAGCACTCAAGACCGAGTCAGGGCCTCCTACGAGCAGTACTTC
CASSTQDRVRASYEQYF
>-|few|TRBV20-1|14|TRBJ1-5
TGCAGTGCTAGAGAAGCAAATAGCAATCAGCCCCAGCATTTT
CSAREANSNQPQHF
>-|-|TRBV9|13|TRBJ1-6
TGTGCCAGCAGCAAGATGGACGGTTTGCCCCTCCACTTT
CASSKMDGLPLHF
>-|-|TRBV20-1|15|TRBJ2-3
TGCAGTGCTAGTGCGACCCAGGATCACACAGATACGCAGTATTTT
CSASATQDHTDTQYF
>-|-|TRBV11-2|13|TRBJ2-3
TGTGCCAGCAGCTTCCCAGGGCCATATACGCAGTATTTT
CASSFPGPYTQYF
>-|few|TRBV18|14|TRBJ2-4
TGTGCCAGCTCACCACGGGGTGTCGGGAACATTCAGTACTTC
CASSPRGVGNIQYF
>TRBD1|few|TRBV18|16|TRBJ1-5
TGTGCCAGCTCACCAGAACAGGGGGCGAGCAATCAGCCCCAGCATTTT
CASSPEQGASNQPQHF
>-|few|TRBV12-3/TRBV12-4|12|TRBJ1-5
TGTGCCAGCAGCTCGGAGGATCAGCCCCAGCATTTT
CASSSEDQPQHF
>-|few|TRBV7-2|15|TRBJ2-7
TGTGCCAGCAGCTTAGGGAGGTTAAGCTCCTACGAGCAGTACTTC
CASSLGRLSSYEQYF
>TRBD2|-|TRBV11-2|20|TRBJ2-1
TGTGCCAGCAGCTTAGTCCCAGGGACTAGCGGGAGGGCCGCATACAATGAGCAGTTCTTC
CASSLVPGTSGRAAYNEQFF
>TRBD2|few|TRBV5-5|15|TRBJ2-1
TGTGCCAGCAGCTTGTTAGCGGGCCGAACCAATGAGCAGTTCTTC
CASSLLAGRTNEQFF
>-|few|TRBV6-5|15|TRBJ1-6
TGTGCCAGCAGTTACTCGGGGGCCCCTGTCGGATCCCTCCACTTT
CASSYSGAPVGSLHF
>TRBD1|few|TRBV3-1|15|TRBJ2-2
TGTGCCAGCAGCCAGGGGGACAGGAACACCGGGGAGCTGTTTTTT
CASSQGDRNTGELFF
>-|few|TRBV20-1|12|TRBJ2-7
TGCAGTGCCGCTGACAGAGCCTACGAGCAGTACTTC
CSAADRAYEQYF
>-|-|TRBV3-1|17|TRBJ1-2
TGTGCCAGCAGCCAAGAAGCCGGACAGAGTGTGGGCTATGGTTACACCTTC
CASSQEAGQSVGYGYTF
>-|-|TRBV12-3/TRBV12-4|18|TRBJ2-2
TGTGCCAGCACCAGTTTCCATGGACATTTCTTTAACACCGGGGAGCTGTTTTTT
CASTSFHGHFFNTGELFF
>TRBD2|-|TRBV5-1|15|TRBJ2-5
TGCGCCAGCAGCTTGGACGGCGGGGGGAGGAAGACCCAGTACTTC
CASSLDGGGRKTQYF
>TRBD2|-|TRBV12-3/TRBV12-4|16|TRBJ2-7
TGTGCCAGCAGTGTTATAGCGTGGGGGGGTTCCTACGAGCAGTACTTC
CASSVIAWGGSYEQYF
>-|few|TRBV5-1|12|TRBJ2-7
TGCGCCAGCAGCCCCCGCCTGTACGAGCAGTACTTC
CASSPRLYEQYF
>TRBD1|few|TRBV7-3|14|TRBJ1-1
TGTGCCAGCAGCATGGGACAGCCGAACACTGAAGCTTTCTTT
CASSMGQPNTEAFF
>TRBD1|many|TRBV10-3|16|TRBJ2-7
TGTGCCATCAGTGAGATCGGGACAGGAGGATCCTACGAGCAGTACTTC
CAISEIGTGGSYEQYF
>-|-|TRBV20-1|15|TRBJ1-5
TGCAGTGCTAGATCCCCGGGGCTCCTCAATCAGCCCCAGCATTTT
CSARSPGLLNQPQHF
>-|few|TRBV7-9|9|TRBJ2-1
TGTGCCAGCAGCCCCTACTCGGTCTTC
CASSPYSVF